This TCR beta chain stems from a study of OX40 agonist ivuxolimab in advanced cancers. Context from the whole study: Ivuxolimab was a fully human IgG2 agonistic monoclonal antibody targeting the costimulatory receptor OX40 (CD134). Intravenous ivuxolimab was administered to patients every 2 weeks at six dose levels: 0.01, 0.1, 0.3, 1.5, 3 and 10 mg/kg. Among the 50 to 55 dose-escalation patients, 19 had hepatocellular carcinoma, around 15 melanoma, 9 renal cell carcinoma and 9 head and neck cancer. In the dose-escalation cohort, 82.7% of patients were male, and the mean age was around 60 years, with a range of 23 to 79. Prior anti-PD-1, anti-PD-L1 or anti-CTLA-4 therapy was permitted, and checkpoint inhibitors had been received by under 50% of dose-escalation patients. Partial responses were achieved by three dose-escalation patients, of whom one had hepatocellular carcinoma and two had cutaneous melanoma. Peripheral TCRbeta sequencing aimed to test whether ivuxolimab altered TCR sequence diversity and caused clonal T-cell expansion. The paper reports the monotherapy dose-escalation portion (N of about 51 patients) of the phase I ivuxolimab trial.

In the case of this clone: No cognate antigen has been identified for it. Base qualities were left out, and no much larger clone turns up one base away.

Study-wide conclusions, independent of this receptor: On average, CD8+ T cells showed more expanded clones than CD4+ T cells after ivuxolimab. Partial responders in the 0.1-3.0 mg/kg groups had among the lowest normalized peripheral clonal expansion, especially among CD8+ T cells. At doses of 0.1 to 3.0 mg/kg, clonal expansion of both CD4+ and CD8+ blood T cells was observed from baseline to week 6. Low levels of normalized T-cell clonal expansion were also seen in some nonresponding patients. Antigen specificity was not determined for the clonally expanded peripheral T cells.

Genomic DNA was extracted from sorted cells for sequencing of the TCRbeta CDR3 region. TCRbeta CDR3 regions were sequenced using the immunoSEQ Assay. TCRdb mirrors the immuneACCESS table, restricted to in-frame sequences. Some clones are absent from its copies; in checked studies, under half trace to an unresolved V gene, and the reason for the others is unknown. Here the sample has 98,000 or so clones; under 95% occur a single time. The top ten hold 0.66% of the sample. The germline V end is reduced by 1 base and the J end by 3 bases; junction bases left unmatched: 1. There are 15 amino acids in the CDR3, from cysteine to phenylalanine inclusive. The entry retains the CDR3 DNA only, 45 bases that are in frame from base 1. Per the germline V gene, SNHLY is the CDR1 and FYNNEI is the CDR2. The trial excluded patients who had a history of autoimmune disease or who were on systemic immunosuppression. Peripheral blood for TCR sequencing was drawn from every dose cohort at baseline, at cycle 4 day 1 and at cycle 7 day 1. The samples were drawn from a first-in-human, open-label, multicenter phase I dose-escalation trial of ivuxolimab. The trial enrolled adults with locally advanced or metastatic head and neck squamous cell, hepatocellular, melanoma or renal cell carcinoma. Before TCR sequencing, CD4+ T cells and CD8+ T cells from peripheral blood were sorted into separate populations.

The V and J segments used are TRBV2 and TRBJ1-3; TRBD1 lines up with 9 middle nucleotides. This TCR came from an adult with an advanced solid tumor such as melanoma, head and neck, liver or kidney cancer. The specimen was CD4+ or CD8+ T cells sorted from blood, collected in a trial of the OX40 agonist ivuxolimab. The DNA sequence reads TGTGCCAGCAGTGAAGACAGGGGGCTTGGAAACACCATATATTTT. It is translated as CASSEDRGLGNTIYF.